This is a list of T cell receptor beta chains from one sample in a study of blood T cell repertoires in COVID-19. Using immunoSEQ multiplex PCR, the repertoire was profiled, and TCRdb retains in-frame clones only, with some absent. The sample yields 490,000 or so clones, approximately 90% seen once. The material sequenced was PBMCs or T cells enriched from blood (not recorded which). The receptors derive from a woman aged 40-49 years who had recovered from COVID-19. Both conserved end residues are part of each CDR3. Fields, in order: clone size, J gene, V gene, D gene, CDR3 DNA, CDR3 protein. D genes are given only for firm matches. Expanded clones are given a class, and other clones once, few, many or no size at all.

size: NA; J: TRBJ1-5; V: TRBV27; D: TRBD1; DNA: TGTGCCAGCAGGGTTGGACAGGTTAGCAATCAGCCCCAGCATTTT; CDR3: CASRVGQVSNQPQHF
size: NA; J: TRBJ1-5; V: TRBV24-1; D: NA; DNA: TGTGCCACCAGTGATCCTCTTACTCGGGAACAGAGCCTCATTGAGCCCCAGCATTTT; CDR3: CATSDPLTREQSLIEPQHF
size: NA; J: TRBJ1-5; V: TRBV27; D: NA; DNA: TGTGCCAGCAGTTTATCGGGGGCGGGAGGTCAGCCCCAGCATTTT; CDR3: CASSLSGAGGQPQHF
size: NA; J: TRBJ2-2; V: TRBV5-1; D: NA; DNA: TGCGCCAGCAGCTTGGCAGGGAACACCGGGGAGCTGTTTTTT; CDR3: CASSLAGNTGELFF
size: NA; J: TRBJ2-2; V: TRBV4-3; D: NA; DNA: TGCGCCAGCGGGACTCCTGTCGCGAACACCGGGGAGCTGTTTTTT; CDR3: CASGTPVANTGELFF
size: NA; J: TRBJ2-7; V: TRBV9; D: TRBD2; DNA: TGTGCCAGCAGCAAGGGACTAGCGGGGACCTACGAGCAGTACTTC; CDR3: CASSKGLAGTYEQYF
size: NA; J: TRBJ2-7; V: TRBV4-3; D: TRBD2; DNA: TGCGCCAGCAGCCAAGATAGCGGGATAGGCTACGAGCAGTACTTC; CDR3: CASSQDSGIGYEQYF
size: NA; J: TRBJ1-5; V: TRBV5-1; D: TRBD1; DNA: TGCGCCAGCAGTCCACAGGGGCATCAGCCCCAGCATTTT; CDR3: CASSPQGHQPQHF
size: NA; J: TRBJ2-7; V: TRBV29-1; D: TRBD1; DNA: TGCAGCGTTGATGGGACCCGGGGACAGGGATCCTACGAGCAGTACTTC; CDR3: CSVDGTRGQGSYEQYF
size: NA; J: TRBJ2-7; V: TRBV2; D: TRBD1; DNA: TGTGCCAGCAGATGGGACAGCCGTCAAGGGTACGAGCAGTACTTC; CDR3: CASRWDSRQGYEQYF
size: once; J: TRBJ2-1; V: TRBV4-1; D: TRBD1; DNA: TGCGCCAGCAACCCAGGGGGCGTTAGTTGGACCAATGAGCAGTTCTTC; CDR3: CASNPGGVSWTNEQFF
size: NA; J: TRBJ2-2; V: TRBV30; D: NA; DNA: TGTGCCTCCAACCGGGGACTTTGGTTCGGGGAGCTGTTTTTT; CDR3: CASNRGLWFGELFF
size: NA; J: TRBJ1-5; V: TRBV2; D: NA; DNA: TGTGCCAGCAGAGGCAGGGGCGGGCAGCCCCAGCATTTT; CDR3: CASRGRGGQPQHF
size: NA; J: TRBJ2-7; V: TRBV6-5; D: NA; DNA: TGTGCCAGCAGACCCTCGGGACGGGAGTACGAGCAGTACTTC; CDR3: CASRPSGREYEQYF
size: few; J: TRBJ1-1; V: TRBV5-1; D: TRBD1; DNA: TGCGCCAGCAGCTGGACAGGGATGAACACTGAAGCTTTCTTT; CDR3: CASSWTGMNTEAFF
size: NA; J: TRBJ1-2; V: TRBV5-1; D: TRBD1; DNA: TGCGCCAGCAGCGGAGACAGGGGGGAAGGCTACACCTTC; CDR3: CASSGDRGEGYTF
size: NA; J: TRBJ1-2; V: TRBV7-2; D: TRBD1; DNA: TGTGCCAGCAGCTTAGGGACAGGCATGGGCTACACCTTC; CDR3: CASSLGTGMGYTF
size: NA; J: TRBJ2-3; V: TRBV24-1; D: NA; DNA: TGTGCCACCAGTGATAGAGGTAGGGATACGCAGTATTTT; CDR3: CATSDRGRDTQYF
size: NA; J: TRBJ2-5; V: TRBV5-1; D: TRBD2; DNA: TGCGCCAGCAGCTTGATCACTAGCGGGAGGCAGACCCAGTACTTC; CDR3: CASSLITSGRQTQYF
size: once; J: TRBJ2-2; V: TRBV6-5; D: NA; DNA: TGTGCCAGCAGTTATAGCTTGAACACCGGGGAGCTGTTTTTT; CDR3: CASSYSLNTGELFF
size: NA; J: TRBJ1-1; V: TRBV4-2; D: NA; DNA: TGTGCCAGCAGCCCCTCAAGGGGAGGCACTGAAGCTTTCTTT; CDR3: CASSPSRGGTEAFF
size: once; J: TRBJ2-2; V: TRBV5-8; D: TRBD1; DNA: TGTGCCAGCAGCTTTAGGACAGGGACGAACACCGGGGAGCTGTTTTTT; CDR3: CASSFRTGTNTGELFF
size: NA; J: TRBJ2-1; V: TRBV18; D: NA; DNA: TGTGCCAGCTCACGACCCTCGCAGGATGAGCAGTTCTTC; CDR3: CASSRPSQDEQFF
size: NA; J: TRBJ1-1; V: TRBV27; D: NA; DNA: TGTGCCAGCAGTTTCAGGGAAACACACACTGAAGCTTTCTTT; CDR3: CASSFRETHTEAFF
size: NA; J: TRBJ2-3; V: TRBV2; D: TRBD2; DNA: TGTGCCAGCAGGGCCACCCTAGCGGGGGAGCTTTTGGGCACAGATACGCAGTATTTT; CDR3: CASRATLAGELLGTDTQYF
size: NA; J: TRBJ2-3; V: TRBV5-4; D: TRBD2; DNA: TGTGCCAGCACCACAAGCGGGAGTATGTCAGATACGCAGTATTTT; CDR3: CASTTSGSMSDTQYF
size: once; J: TRBJ1-2; V: TRBV2; D: TRBD1; DNA: TGTGCCAGCAGTACCCGACAGGGATTCTACTATGGCTACACCTTC; CDR3: CASSTRQGFYYGYTF
size: NA; J: TRBJ1-1; V: TRBV9; D: TRBD1; DNA: TGTGCCAGCAGCCCGGGACAGCTTAAAGCTTTCTTT; CDR3: CASSPGQLKAFF
size: NA; J: TRBJ2-2; V: TRBV24-1; D: NA; DNA: TGTGCCACCAGTGATTTGACTGACAGACCTAACACCGGGGAGCTGTTTTTT; CDR3: CATSDLTDRPNTGELFF
size: NA; J: TRBJ2-1; V: TRBV28; D: NA; DNA: TGTGCCAGCAGCATCCGGGTTCAATACCCCGATGAGCAGTTCTTC; CDR3: CASSIRVQYPDEQFF
size: NA; J: TRBJ1-4; V: TRBV5-1; D: TRBD1; DNA: TGCGCCAGCAGAGACAGGGGGGACGTCGGTGAAAAACTGTTTTTT; CDR3: CASRDRGDVGEKLFF
size: NA; J: TRBJ1-6; V: TRBV3-1/TRBV3-2; D: TRBD1; DNA: TGTGCCAGCAGGTTAACACGGGACAGCAATTCACCCCTCCACTTT; CDR3: CASRLTRDSNSPLHF
size: once; J: TRBJ1-1; V: TRBV5-6; D: NA; DNA: TGTGCCAGCAGACTGAAGATATACGAGACTGAAGCTTTCTTT; CDR3: CASRLKIYETEAFF
size: NA; J: TRBJ2-7; V: TRBV5-1; D: TRBD2; DNA: TGCGCCAGCAGCTTGGCCGCTCGAGCGGGAGTAATTTACGAGCAGTACTTC; CDR3: CASSLAARAGVIYEQYF
size: few; J: TRBJ2-1; V: TRBV3-1/TRBV3-2; D: TRBD2; DNA: TGTGCCAGCTCGACTAGCGGGAGACGCAATGAGCAGTTCTTC; CDR3: CASSTSGRRNEQFF
size: NA; J: TRBJ1-5; V: TRBV9; D: NA; DNA: TGTGCCAGCAGCGAGACAGATAGCAATCAGCCCCAGCATTTT; CDR3: CASSETDSNQPQHF
size: NA; J: TRBJ2-7; V: TRBV30; D: TRBD2; DNA: TGTGCCTGGAGTGTTGATAGCGGGAGCTACGAGCAGTACTTC; CDR3: CAWSVDSGSYEQYF
size: NA; J: TRBJ1-5; V: TRBV6-1; D: NA; DNA: TGTGCCAGCAGTGAAGCATGGGGTGGGAGTCAGCCCCAGCATTTT; CDR3: CASSEAWGGSQPQHF
size: NA; J: TRBJ2-2; V: TRBV6-5; D: TRBD2; DNA: TGTGCCAGCACACCGAGGACTAGCTATACCGGGGAGCTGTTTTTT; CDR3: CASTPRTSYTGELFF
size: NA; J: TRBJ1-5; V: TRBV29-1; D: NA; DNA: TGCAGCCCAGGAGTGGACTTCAATCAGCCCCAGCATTTT; CDR3: CSPGVDFNQPQHF